A selection of T cell receptor beta chains follows, all from one sample in a study of shared clonotypes between healthy human individuals. Some clones are missing from TCRdb's copy, which holds only in-frame ones; the method was immunoSEQ multiplex PCR. The sample holds 190,000 or so clones, about 93% seen once. The sequencing input was naive CD4+ T cells sorted from blood. Every receptor here comes from a woman aged 25 to 39 in good health. Both conserved end residues are part of each CDR3. A D gene is named only where the DNA matches it firmly. The size of a clone is reported for some rows only, either as once, few or many, or as a class for expanded clones.

- | - | TRBJ2-7 | TRBV28 | TGTGCCAGCAAGGCGTCGGGCCTCAAGAGGGGCCCCTCCTACGAGCAGTACTTC | CASKASGLKRGPSYEQYF
- | TRBD2 | TRBJ2-1 | TRBV18 | TGTGCCAGCTCACCCGGACTAGCGGGAGCACGCTACAATGAGCAGTTCTTC | CASSPGLAGARYNEQFF
- | - | TRBJ2-3 | TRBV6-5 | TGTGCCAGCAGTTACCGGTCACGCACAGATACGCAGTATTTT | CASSYRSRTDTQYF
- | - | TRBJ1-1 | TRBV5-6 | TGTGCCAGCAGCTATAGCAGGGACACTGAAGCTTTCTTT | CASSYSRDTEAFF
once | TRBD1 | TRBJ2-5 | TRBV7-2 | TGTGCCAGCAGCCATGGGACAGGGGGCTTGGAGACCCAGTACTTC | CASSHGTGGLETQYF
- | TRBD2 | TRBJ2-2 | TRBV7-6 | TGTGCCAGCAGCGGGCGGACAGGAACCGGACTAGCGGGAGCCGGGGAGCTGTTTTTT | CASSGRTGTGLAGAGELFF
- | TRBD2 | TRBJ2-1 | TRBV19 | TGTGCCAGTAGTATTTCGCGGGGGAACAATGAGCAGTTCTTC | CASSISRGNNEQFF
- | - | TRBJ2-3 | TRBV5-1 | TGCGCCAGCAGAGGGAGTAGGGCTGTGGATACGCAGTATTTT | CASRGSRAVDTQYF
- | TRBD1 | TRBJ1-1 | TRBV5-4 | TGTGCCAGCAGCCTGGGACAGGAGCGAATGAACACTGAAGCTTTCTTT | CASSLGQERMNTEAFF
- | TRBD1 | TRBJ2-7 | TRBV19 | TGTGCCAGTAGTATCACCGGGACAGGGCCGAAGGGGCAGTACTTC | CASSITGTGPKGQYF
- | - | TRBJ2-2 | TRBV7-6 | TGTGCCAGCAGCTTAGGCGGTAACCCGAGGGAGCTGTTTTTT | CASSLGGNPRELFF
- | TRBD2 | TRBJ2-1 | TRBV27 | TGTGCCAGCACTCAGAGCACGCTCGGCGGGAGGGGTCGAGGCTCCTACAATGAGCAGTTCTTC | CASTQSTLGGRGRGSYNEQFF
- | TRBD1 | TRBJ1-2 | TRBV28 | TGTGCCAGCAGTTTAGACAGGGCTCCTTTAGCTAACTATGGCTACACCTTC | CASSLDRAPLANYGYTF
- | - | TRBJ2-1 | TRBV5-8 | TGTGCCAGCAGCTTGGGTCCGTTATACAATGAGCAGTTCTTC | CASSLGPLYNEQFF
- | - | TRBJ2-2 | TRBV30 | TGTGCCTGGAGTGTGCCCTCCAAGGTCTCCGGGGAGCTGTTTTTT | CAWSVPSKVSGELFF
- | - | TRBJ1-2 | TRBV4-1 | TGCGCCAGCAGCCAAGGACCGACAGGAGTCTATGGCTACACCTTC | CASSQGPTGVYGYTF
- | - | TRBJ1-6 | TRBV10-1 | TGCGCCACTAAAGGGAATTCACCCCTCCACTTT | CATKGNSPLHF
- | TRBD1 | TRBJ2-4 | TRBV6-1 | TGTGCCAGCGGACAGGTTCTAGCCAAAAACATTCAGTACTTC | CASGQVLAKNIQYF
- | TRBD1 | TRBJ2-2 | TRBV6-5 | TGTGCCAGCAGTCGACAGGGCCGAACCGGGGAGCTGTTTTTT | CASSRQGRTGELFF
- | - | TRBJ2-7 | TRBV15 | TGTGCCACCAGCAGAACCCGGTTTGAGGCGAGAGCCTACGAGCAGTACTTC | CATSRTRFEARAYEQYF